These 21 T cell receptor beta chains were sequenced from one sample in a study of blood T cell repertoires in COVID-19. Sequenced by immunoSEQ multiplex PCR; TCRdb stores in-frame clones only, minus some. The data contain around 110,000 clones, under 85% of them seen just once; the ten biggest clones take up 14%. The sample consisted of peripheral blood. The source is a woman aged 55 to 70 with acute or convalescent COVID-19.

The chain uses TRBV15 and TRBJ1-1, with TRBD1 identical over 7 bases. Germline loops: CDR1 LNHNV, CDR2 YYDKDF (reference sequence). This CDR3 region has 15 residues. V was pared by 1 base and J by 3 bases, with 5 bases of the junction left unmatched. DNA of the CDR3: TGTGCCACCAGCAGAGTTCTCCAGGGGGACACTGAAGCTTTCTTT. Translation gives CATSRVLQGDTEAFF.

The genes are TRBV29-1 and TRBJ2-7; D is perhaps TRBD1 (6 bases). There are 12 residues in the CDR3. The germline gives CDR1 SQVTM, CDR2 ANQGSEA. Trimming left V 7 bases short and J 0 bases short, with 10 bases between. CDR3 region: CSGLDSSYEQYF. CDR3 sequence (DNA): TGCAGCGGTTTGGACAGCTCCTACGAGCAGTACTTC.

The CDR3 DNA reads TGTGCCAGCAGCTTATCAAGAGGGCTGGGGGATACGCAGTATTTT. Translation gives CASSLSRGLGDTQYF. The chain combines TRBV11-3 with TRBJ2-3, with D possibly matching TRBD2 (5 bases). This CDR3 spans 15 amino acids. In germline, CDR1 is SGHNT, CDR2 YENEEA. V dropped 2 bases and J dropped 6 bases, with 15 bases sitting between them.

This chain connects TRBV28 to TRBJ2-1, with TRBD1 identical over 8 bases. The CDR3 extends over 17 amino acids. Trimming removed 6 bases from V and 7 bases from J; junction bases left unmatched: 17. Germline V gene data show CDR1 as MDHEN and CDR2 as SYDVKM. In DNA form, the CDR3 reads TGTGCCAGCAGCTCATCAGGGGGCGCAATGATTATAAATGAGCAGTTCTTC. Encoded protein: CASSSSGGAMIINEQFF.

This sequence joins TRBV4-1 and TRBJ1-6; D is possibly TRBD1 (5 bases). The CDR3 is 15 residues long. With 1 base removed from V and 7 bases from J, the gap between germline ends came to 11 bases. Germline values: CDR1 MGHRA, CDR2 YSYEKL. The CDR3 DNA reads as TGCGCCAGCAGCCAAGCTGCAGGGCGGAATTCACCCCTCCACTTT. This sequence encodes CASSQAAGRNSPLHF.

The chain is built from TRBV5-4 and TRBJ2-5; 8 bases line up with TRBD1. Germline V gives CDR1 SGHNT, CDR2 YYREEE (reference sequence). With V trimmed by 4 bases and J by 1 base, 3 bases remained unmatched. The CDR3 is made up of 14 amino acids. The CDR3 is CASSTGQGQETQYF. Here the CDR3 DNA reads TGTGCCAGCAGCACCGGACAGGGCCAAGAGACCCAGTACTTC.

The chain employs TRBV29-1 and TRBJ1-2, with TRBD1 identical over 7 bases. This CDR3 is built from 13 residues. The V gene's germline CDR1 is SQVTM and CDR2 ANQGSEA. V trimming: 7 bases; J trimming: 3 bases; junction bases outside the gene matches: 8. CDR3 protein: CSASITGDYGYTF. In DNA, the CDR3 is TGCAGCGCCTCAATTACAGGGGACTATGGCTACACCTTC.

The chain has TRBV2 and TRBJ1-1; D is possibly TRBD1 (6 bases). V was clipped by 6 bases and J by 7 bases, with 15 bases between them. The CDR3 has 13 amino acids. Germline CDR1 SNHLY, CDR2 FYNNEI. CDR3 protein: CASSPVVQGEAFF. CDR3 sequence (DNA): TGTGCCAGCAGCCCGGTCGTACAGGGTGAAGCTTTCTTT.

This chain connects TRBV4-1 to TRBJ1-5, with TRBD1 as a possible D gene (5 bases). There are 14 residues in the CDR3. CDR1 MGHRA and CDR2 YSYEKL come from the germline V gene. V lost 6 bases and J 2 bases, leaving 11 bases between the germline ends. CDR3 sequence (DNA): TGCGCCAGCAGTGATTCAGGGCGCAATCAGCCCCAGCATTTT. Amino acid sequence: CASSDSGRNQPQHF.

The chain recombines TRBV5-4 with TRBJ2-7; 14 nucleotides match TRBD2. Unmatched junction bases numbered 13, after V lost 0 bases and J lost 5 bases. From germline, CDR1 is SGHNT and CDR2 YYREEE (reference sequence). This CDR3 spans 19 amino acids. The CDR3: CASSLASRGTSGRVHEQYF. CDR3 sequence (DNA): TGTGCCAGCAGCTTGGCATCCCGGGGGACTAGCGGGAGAGTGCACGAGCAGTACTTC.

This clone was seen only a few times. The chain uses TRBV6-1 and TRBJ2-1, with D possibly matching TRBD2 (6 bases). From germline, CDR1 is MNHNS and CDR2 SASEGT. CDR3 length: 16 residues. Trimming shortened V by 0 bases and J by 8 bases, and 17 bases separated the two germline ends. CDR3 residues: CASSEAPYGRTDEQFF. CDR3 coding DNA: TGTGCCAGCAGTGAAGCCCCCTACGGGAGAACAGATGAGCAGTTCTTC.

In DNA form, the CDR3 reads TGTGCCAGCAGCTTGGAGCTAGCGGCAATCGGAGGAGATACGCAGTATTTT. Protein: CASSLELAAIGGDTQYF. The chain joins TRBV5-8 to TRBJ2-3; 7 bases agree with TRBD2. The CDR3 is 17 residues long. Germline V CDR1 and CDR2: SGHTS, YDEGEE. Germline trimming cut 0 bases from V and 5 bases from J; bases unmatched to any gene: 12. The full variable domain, its missing parts supplied by reference TRBV5-8 and TRBJ2-3, is EAGVTQSPTHLIKTRGQQATLRCSPISGHTSVYWYQQALGLGLQFLLWYDEGEERNRGNFPPRFSGRQFPNYSSELNVNALELEDSALYLCASSLELAAIGGDTQYFGPGTRLTVL.

This chain links TRBV5-1 with TRBJ2-2, with D maybe TRBD2 (5 bases). V was shortened by 2 bases and J by 4 bases, with 12 bases between the two germline ends. This CDR3 is built from 15 residues. CDR1 is SGHRS and CDR2 is YFSETQ in the germline V gene. The CDR3 DNA reads TGCGCCAGCAGCTTTAACGGGGTAGGCACCGGGGAGCTGTTTTTT. Amino acids: CASSFNGVGTGELFF.

This clone appeared a few times. V gene TRBV3-1 (or the pseudogene TRBV3-2) combines with J gene TRBJ1-2, with 7 positions matching TRBD1. Looked up from germline, CDR1 is LGHDT and CDR2 is YNNKEL (reference sequence). The CDR3 consists of 15 residues. J gave up 3 bases and V 3 bases, and 7 bases lay outside the gene matches. The CDR3 protein is CASSHLRTGDYGYTF. DNA for the CDR3: TGTGCCAGCAGCCACCTTAGGACAGGTGACTATGGCTACACCTTC.

As concerns this clone: Other DNA sequences in this specimen translate into the identical CDR3. J is TRBJ2-2 and V is TRBV5-8; 10 bases are a match to TRBD2. From germline, CDR1 is SGHTS and CDR2 YDEGEE. The CDR3 sequence is 16 residues long. V gave up 2 bases and J gave up 2 bases; unmatched junction bases: 3. In nucleotides, the CDR3 is TGTGCCAGCAGCTTCGGACTAGCGGCCAACACCGGGGAGCTGTTTTTT. Amino acid sequence: CASSFGLAANTGELFF.

The genes are TRBV6-5 and TRBJ1-1; a weak D match, TRBD1 (5 bases). Trimming took off 1 base at V and 7 bases at J, with 16 bases between the two ends. This CDR3 is 15 amino acids long. CDR1 MNHEY and CDR2 SVGAGI come from the germline V gene. CDR3 DNA: TGTGCCAGCAGTTACTATCAGGGCGGTGATAGTGAAGCTTTCTTT. Its protein is CASSYYQGGDSEAFF.

V is TRBV19 and J is TRBJ1-1; D is perhaps TRBD1 (6 bases). V lost 7 bases and J lost 12, with 24 bases in between. This CDR3 is built from 14 residues. CDR1 and CDR2 (germline): LNHDA, SQIVND (reference sequence). The CDR3 protein is CASTPHRDTWGTFF. The CDR3 region has the DNA TGTGCCAGTACCCCCCACCGGGACACCTGGGGAACTTTCTTT.

CDR3 coding DNA: TGTGCCAGCAGTTACGGGGAGGGAGGCTACACCTTC. Translation gives CASSYGEGGYTF. The chain couples TRBV6-5 to TRBJ1-2; D not resolved. The CDR3 is 12 residues long. Looked up from germline, CDR1 is MNHEY and CDR2 is SVGAGI. V lost 2 bases to trimming and J lost 8 bases, with 9 bases between them.

V is TRBV12-5 and J is TRBJ2-2, with 8 positions matching TRBD1. J was trimmed by 1 base and V by 4 bases; bases with no gene match: 11. The CDR3 sequence is 18 residues long. Germline values: CDR1 LGHNT, CDR2 FRNRAP. The CDR3 nucleotides are TGTGCTAGTGGTTCCCTTCTTTGGACAGGGATGAACACCGGGGAGCTGTTTTTT. This codes for CASGSLLWTGMNTGELFF.

The rearrangement links TRBV5-1 to TRBJ2-5, with a tentative D call TRBD1 (6 bases). There are 15 residues in the CDR3. The germline V gene encodes CDR1 SGHRS and CDR2 YFSETQ. Trimming shortened V by 4 bases and J by 0 bases, and 13 bases separated the two germline ends. The CDR3 DNA reads as TGCGCCAGCAGCCGGCAGGGGATTTACCAAGAGACCCAGTACTTC. It yields the protein CASSRQGIYQETQYF.

This rearrangement joins TRBV4-1 to TRBJ2-2, with 7 bases identical to TRBD1. The CDR3 totals 18 residues. Germline V gives CDR1 MGHRA, CDR2 YSYEKL. V shed 4 bases, J shed 3 bases, and the junction held 14 bases outside the gene matches. CDR3 region: CASSPLSPGQSYTGELFF. CDR3 sequence (DNA): TGCGCCAGCAGCCCGCTATCCCCGGGACAGAGTTACACCGGGGAGCTGTTTTTT.